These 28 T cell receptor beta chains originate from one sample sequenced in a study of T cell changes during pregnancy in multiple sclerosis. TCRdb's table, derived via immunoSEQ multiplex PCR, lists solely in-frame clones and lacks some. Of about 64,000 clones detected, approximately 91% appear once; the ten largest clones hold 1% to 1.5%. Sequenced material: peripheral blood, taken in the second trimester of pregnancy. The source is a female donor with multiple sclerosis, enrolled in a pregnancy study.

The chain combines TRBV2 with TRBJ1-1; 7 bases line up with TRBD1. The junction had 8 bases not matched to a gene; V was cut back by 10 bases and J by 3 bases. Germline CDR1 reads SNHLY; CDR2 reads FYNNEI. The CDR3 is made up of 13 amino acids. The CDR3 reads CATSTGAYTEAFF. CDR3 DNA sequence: TGTGCCACCTCAACAGGGGCCTACACTGAAGCTTTCTTT.

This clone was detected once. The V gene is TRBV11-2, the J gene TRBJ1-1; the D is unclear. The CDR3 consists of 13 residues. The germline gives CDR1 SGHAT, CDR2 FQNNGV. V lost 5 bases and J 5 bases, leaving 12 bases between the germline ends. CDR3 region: CASSPSSATEAFF. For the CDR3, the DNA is TGTGCCAGCAGCCCCTCGTCCGCGACTGAAGCTTTCTTT.

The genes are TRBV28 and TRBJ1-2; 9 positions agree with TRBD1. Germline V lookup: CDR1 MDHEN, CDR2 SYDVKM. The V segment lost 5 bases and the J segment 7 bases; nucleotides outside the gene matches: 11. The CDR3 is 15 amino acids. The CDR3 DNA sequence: TGTGCCAGCAGTACCCCCCCCGGACAGGGGTTTGGCTACACCTTC. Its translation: CASSTPPGQGFGYTF.

CDR3 in amino acids: CASSQVRSYNSPLHF. As DNA, the CDR3 is TGTGCCAGCAGCCAAGTCCGCAGCTATAATTCACCCCTCCACTTT. The chain joins TRBV14 to TRBJ1-6; D ambiguous. CDR1 and CDR2 from the germline V gene are SGHDN and FVKESK. CDR3 length: 15 amino acids. Between the trimmed V and J ends, which lost 1 base and 3 bases, there was a span of 7 bases.

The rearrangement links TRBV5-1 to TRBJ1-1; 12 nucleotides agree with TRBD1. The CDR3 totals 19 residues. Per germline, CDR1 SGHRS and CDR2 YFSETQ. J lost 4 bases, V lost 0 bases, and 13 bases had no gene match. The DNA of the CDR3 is TGCGCCAGCAGCTTGGTACCGGGGACAGGGGGCGGAGGGGTCACTGAAGCTTTCTTT. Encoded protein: CASSLVPGTGGGGVTEAFF.

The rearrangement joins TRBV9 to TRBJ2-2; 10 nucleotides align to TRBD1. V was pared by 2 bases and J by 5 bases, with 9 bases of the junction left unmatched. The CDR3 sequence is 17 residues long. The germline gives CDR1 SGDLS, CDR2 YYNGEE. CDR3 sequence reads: CASSVRWTGGLTGELFF. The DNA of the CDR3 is TGTGCCAGCAGCGTCAGATGGACAGGGGGGTTAACCGGGGAGCTGTTTTTT.

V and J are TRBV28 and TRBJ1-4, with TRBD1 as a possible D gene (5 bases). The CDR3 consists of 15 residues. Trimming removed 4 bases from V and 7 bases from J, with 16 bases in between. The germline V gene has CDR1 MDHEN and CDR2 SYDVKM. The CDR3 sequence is CASSSTQGNGEKLFF. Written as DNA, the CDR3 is TGTGCCAGCAGTTCTACCCAGGGAAATGGTGAAAAACTGTTTTTT.

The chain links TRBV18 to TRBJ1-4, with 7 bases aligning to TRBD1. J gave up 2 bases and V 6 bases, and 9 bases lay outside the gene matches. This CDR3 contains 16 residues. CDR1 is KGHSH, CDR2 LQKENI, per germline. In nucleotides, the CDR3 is TGTGCCAGCTCTCGAGGACAGGCATCGACTAATGAAAAACTGTTTTTT. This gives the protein CASSRGQASTNEKLFF.

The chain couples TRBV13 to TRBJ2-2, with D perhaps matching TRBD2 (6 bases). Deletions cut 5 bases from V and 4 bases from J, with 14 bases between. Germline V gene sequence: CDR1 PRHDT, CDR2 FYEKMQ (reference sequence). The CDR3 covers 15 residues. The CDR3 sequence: CASSPTTRATGELFF. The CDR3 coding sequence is TGTGCCAGCAGCCCTACGACTAGAGCCACCGGGGAGCTGTTTTTT.

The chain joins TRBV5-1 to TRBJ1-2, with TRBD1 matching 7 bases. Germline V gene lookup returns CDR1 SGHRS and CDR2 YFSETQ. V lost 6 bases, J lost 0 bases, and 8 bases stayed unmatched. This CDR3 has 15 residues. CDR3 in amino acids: CASTPGQPTNYGYTF. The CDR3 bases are TGCGCCAGCACCCCGGGACAGCCTACTAACTATGGCTACACCTTC.

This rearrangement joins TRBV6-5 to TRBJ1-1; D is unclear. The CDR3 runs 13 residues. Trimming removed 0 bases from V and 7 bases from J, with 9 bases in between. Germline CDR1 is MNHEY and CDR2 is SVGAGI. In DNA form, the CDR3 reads TGTGCCAGCAGTTACTCGATACAGCTTGAAGCTTTCTTT. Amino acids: CASSYSIQLEAFF.

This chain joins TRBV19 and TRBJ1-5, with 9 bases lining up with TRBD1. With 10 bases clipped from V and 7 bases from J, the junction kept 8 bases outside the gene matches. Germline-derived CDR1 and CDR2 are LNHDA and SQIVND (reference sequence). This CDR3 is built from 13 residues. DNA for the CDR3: TGTGCCACGCCACAGGGGGCTTCCCAGCCCCAGCATTTT. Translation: CATPQGASQPQHF.

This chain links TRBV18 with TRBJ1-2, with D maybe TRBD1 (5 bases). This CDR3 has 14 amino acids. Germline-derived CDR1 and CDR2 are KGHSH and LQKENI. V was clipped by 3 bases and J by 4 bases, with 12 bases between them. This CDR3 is CASSPTDGIYGYTF. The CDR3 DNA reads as TGTGCCAGCTCACCGACAGACGGAATCTATGGCTACACCTTC.

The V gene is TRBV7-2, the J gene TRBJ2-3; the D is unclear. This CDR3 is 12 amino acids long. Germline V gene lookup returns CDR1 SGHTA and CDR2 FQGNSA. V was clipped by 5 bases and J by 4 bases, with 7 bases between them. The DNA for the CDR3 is TGTGCCAGCAGCCCAGGTGCAGATACGCAGTATTTT. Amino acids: CASSPGADTQYF.

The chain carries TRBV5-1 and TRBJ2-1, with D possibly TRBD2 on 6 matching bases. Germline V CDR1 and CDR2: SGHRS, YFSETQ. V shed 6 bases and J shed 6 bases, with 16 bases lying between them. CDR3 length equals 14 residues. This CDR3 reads CASTPGGSVNEQFF. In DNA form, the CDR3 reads TGCGCCAGCACCCCTGGGGGGTCGGTCAATGAGCAGTTCTTC.

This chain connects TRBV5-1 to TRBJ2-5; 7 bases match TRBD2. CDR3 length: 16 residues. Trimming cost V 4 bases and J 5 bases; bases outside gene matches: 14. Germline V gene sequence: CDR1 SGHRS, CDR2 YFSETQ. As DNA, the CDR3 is TGCGCCAGCAGCCCATTCGGGGACTACGCGACGGAGACCCAGTACTTC. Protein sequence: CASSPFGDYATETQYF. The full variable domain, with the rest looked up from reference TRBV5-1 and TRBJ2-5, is KAGVTQTPRYLIKTRGQQVTLSCSPISGHRSVSWYQQTPGQGLQFLFEYFSETQRNKGNFPGRFSGRQFSNSRSEMNVSTLELGDSALYLCASSPFGDYATETQYFGPGTRLLVL.

CDR3 residues: CASSPTGGTNEKLFF. In DNA form, the CDR3 reads TGCGCCAGCAGCCCAACAGGGGGAACTAATGAAAAACTGTTTTTT. This chain connects TRBV4-1 to TRBJ1-4, with 8 bases aligning to TRBD1. The junction had 2 bases not matched to a gene; V was cut back by 4 bases and J by 1 base. CDR1 MGHRA and CDR2 YSYEKL come from the germline V gene. CDR3 size: 15 residues.

DNA of the CDR3: TGTGCCAGCAGCGTAGATACAGGGAACTATGGCTACACCTTC. Amino acids: CASSVDTGNYGYTF. The gene calls are TRBV9 and TRBJ1-2, with D possibly TRBD1 on 6 matching bases. The CDR3 covers 14 residues. Germline loops: CDR1 SGDLS, CDR2 YYNGEE. V was cut by 0 bases and J by 2 bases, with 8 bases left in between.

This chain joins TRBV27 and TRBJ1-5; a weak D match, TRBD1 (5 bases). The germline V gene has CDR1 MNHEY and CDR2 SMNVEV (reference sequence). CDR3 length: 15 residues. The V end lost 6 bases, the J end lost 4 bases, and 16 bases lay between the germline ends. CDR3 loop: CASRAWGEWNQPQHF. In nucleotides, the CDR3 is TGTGCCAGCAGGGCGTGGGGGGAATGGAATCAGCCCCAGCATTTT.

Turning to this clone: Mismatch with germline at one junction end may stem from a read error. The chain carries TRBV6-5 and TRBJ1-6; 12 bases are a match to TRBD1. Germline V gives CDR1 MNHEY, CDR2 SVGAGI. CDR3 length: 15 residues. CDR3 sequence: CASSYSGTGGSPLHF. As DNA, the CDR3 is TGTGCCAGCAGCTACTCCGGGACAGGGGGCTCACCCCTCCACTTT.

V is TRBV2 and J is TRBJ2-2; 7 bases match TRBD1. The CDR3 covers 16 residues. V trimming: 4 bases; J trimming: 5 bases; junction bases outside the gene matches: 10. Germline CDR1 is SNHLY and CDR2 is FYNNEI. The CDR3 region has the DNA TGTGCCAGCAGTGGTAGACAGGGTGGATGGACCGGGGAGCTGTTTTTT. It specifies CASSGRQGGWTGELFF.

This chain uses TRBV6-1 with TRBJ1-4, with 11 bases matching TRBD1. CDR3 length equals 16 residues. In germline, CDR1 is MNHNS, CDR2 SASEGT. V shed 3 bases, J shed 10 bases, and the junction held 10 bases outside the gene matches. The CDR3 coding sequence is TGTGCCAGCAGTGATGGGACAGGGGGTCGCTGGAGAAAACTGTTTTTT. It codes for CASSDGTGGRWRKLFF.

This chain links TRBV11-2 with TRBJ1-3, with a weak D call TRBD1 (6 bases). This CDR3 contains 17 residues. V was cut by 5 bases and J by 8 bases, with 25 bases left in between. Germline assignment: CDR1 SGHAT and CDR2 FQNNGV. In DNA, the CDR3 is TGTGCCAGCAGCGAAGACGCCGGGACACAGTCCGGTTACACCATATATTTT. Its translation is CASSEDAGTQSGYTIYF.

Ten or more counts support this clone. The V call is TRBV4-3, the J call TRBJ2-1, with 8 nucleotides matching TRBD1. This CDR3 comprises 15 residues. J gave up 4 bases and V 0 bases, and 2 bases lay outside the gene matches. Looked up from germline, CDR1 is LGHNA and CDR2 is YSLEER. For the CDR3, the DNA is TGCGCCAGCAGCCAAGAACAGGGGGGTTACAATGAGCAGTTCTTC. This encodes CASSQEQGGYNEQFF.

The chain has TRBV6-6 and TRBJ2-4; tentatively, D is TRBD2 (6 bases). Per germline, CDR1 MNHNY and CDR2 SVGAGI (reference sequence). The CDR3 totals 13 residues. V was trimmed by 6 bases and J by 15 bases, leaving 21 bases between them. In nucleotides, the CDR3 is TGTGCCAGCAGAGATTCAATTCCGCCAGCGGGGTACTTC. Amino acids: CASRDSIPPAGYF.

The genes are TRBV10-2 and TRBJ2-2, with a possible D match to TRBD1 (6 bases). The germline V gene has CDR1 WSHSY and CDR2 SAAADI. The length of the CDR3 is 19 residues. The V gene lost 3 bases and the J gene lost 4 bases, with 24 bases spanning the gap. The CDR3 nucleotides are TGCGCCAGCAGTGAACCCTATACAGGGTATGGCCCCGGCACCGGGGAGCTGTTTTTT. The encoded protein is CASSEPYTGYGPGTGELFF.

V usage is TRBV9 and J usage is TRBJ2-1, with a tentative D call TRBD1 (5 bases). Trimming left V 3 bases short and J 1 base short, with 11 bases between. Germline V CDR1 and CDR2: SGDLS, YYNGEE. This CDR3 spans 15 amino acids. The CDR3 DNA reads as TGTGCCAGCAGCGAACAGGACGGGTCCTACAATGAGCAGTTCTTC. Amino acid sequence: CASSEQDGSYNEQFF.

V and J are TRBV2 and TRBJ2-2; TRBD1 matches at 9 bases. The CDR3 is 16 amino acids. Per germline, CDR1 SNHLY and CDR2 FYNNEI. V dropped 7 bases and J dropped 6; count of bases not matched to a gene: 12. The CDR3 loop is CASKDRSDRGAGELFF. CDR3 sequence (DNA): TGTGCCAGCAAGGATCGTAGTGACAGGGGGGCCGGGGAGCTGTTTTTT.